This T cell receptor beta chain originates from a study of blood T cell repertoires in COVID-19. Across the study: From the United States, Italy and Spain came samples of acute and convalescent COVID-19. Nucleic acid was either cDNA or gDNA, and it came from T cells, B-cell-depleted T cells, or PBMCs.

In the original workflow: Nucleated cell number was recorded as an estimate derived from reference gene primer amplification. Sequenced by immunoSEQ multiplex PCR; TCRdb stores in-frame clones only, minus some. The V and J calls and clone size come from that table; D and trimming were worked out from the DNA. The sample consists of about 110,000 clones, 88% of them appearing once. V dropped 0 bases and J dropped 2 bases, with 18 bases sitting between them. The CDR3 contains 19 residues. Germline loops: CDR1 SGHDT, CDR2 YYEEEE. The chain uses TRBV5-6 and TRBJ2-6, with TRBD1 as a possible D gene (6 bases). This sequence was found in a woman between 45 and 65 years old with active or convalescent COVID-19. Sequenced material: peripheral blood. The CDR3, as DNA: TGTGCCAGCAGCTTGGGGGGAACAGGGCCCGGGGCTGGGGCCAACGTCCTGACTTTC. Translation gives CASSLGGTGPGAGANVLTF.